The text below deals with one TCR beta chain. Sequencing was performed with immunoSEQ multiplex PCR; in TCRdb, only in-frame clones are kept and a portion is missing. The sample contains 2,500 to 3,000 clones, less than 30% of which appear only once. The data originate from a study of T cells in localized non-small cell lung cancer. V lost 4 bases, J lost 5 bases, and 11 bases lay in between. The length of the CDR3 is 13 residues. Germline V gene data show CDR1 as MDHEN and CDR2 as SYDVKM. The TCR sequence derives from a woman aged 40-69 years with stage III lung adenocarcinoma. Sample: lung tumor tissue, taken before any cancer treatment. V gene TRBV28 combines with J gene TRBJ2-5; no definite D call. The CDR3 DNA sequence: TGTGCCAGCAGTTGGGCAGAAGGGGAGACCCAGTACTTC. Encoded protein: CASSWAEGETQYF.